Listed below are T cell receptor beta chains from one sample, sequenced in a study of blood T cell repertoires in COVID-19. Repertoires were generated with immunoSEQ multiplex PCR, while TCRdb's copy carries only in-frame clones and drops some. This table has 75,000 to 95,000 clones, around 88% appearing once. The sequencing input was peripheral blood. These receptors originate from a woman aged 60 to 75 with COVID-19, enrolled during active disease. Each CDR3 is given with its conserved first and last residue. The order of the fields is clone size, J gene, D gene, V gene, CDR3 DNA, CDR3 protein. D genes are given only for firm matches. Not all rows give a size; the values are once, few, many and, for expanded clones, a class.

abundance: .; j_gene: TRBJ1-2; d_gene: .; v_gene: TRBV28; CDR3nt: TGTGCCAGCAGTTTAGGGCAGGGAGGTGGCTACACCTTC; CDR3aa: CASSLGQGGGYTF
abundance: once; j_gene: TRBJ2-3; d_gene: TRBD2; v_gene: TRBV3-1/TRBV3-2; CDR3nt: TGTGCCAGCAGCCAAGACCCGGGACTAGAAAGCACAGATACGCAGTATTTT; CDR3aa: CASSQDPGLESTDTQYF
abundance: .; j_gene: TRBJ1-2; d_gene: TRBD1; v_gene: TRBV10-2; CDR3nt: TGCGCCAGCAGTGCAGGGGGAAGCTATGGCTACACCTTC; CDR3aa: CASSAGGSYGYTF
abundance: once; j_gene: TRBJ2-1; d_gene: TRBD1; v_gene: TRBV19; CDR3nt: TGTGCCAGTAGTACCTCAGGGGGTTCGGTGAGCAATGAGCAGTTCTTC; CDR3aa: CASSTSGGSVSNEQFF
abundance: once; j_gene: TRBJ2-5; d_gene: TRBD2; v_gene: TRBV5-1; CDR3nt: TGCGCCAGCAGCCCGGGACTAGCGGGGCGGGAGACCCAGTACTTC; CDR3aa: CASSPGLAGRETQYF
abundance: .; j_gene: TRBJ2-2; d_gene: .; v_gene: TRBV3-1/TRBV3-2; CDR3nt: TGTGCCAGCAGCGAGAGACACGTTGAGCTGTTTTTT; CDR3aa: CASSERHVELFF
abundance: .; j_gene: TRBJ2-7; d_gene: TRBD2; v_gene: TRBV6-2/TRBV6-3; CDR3nt: TGTGCCAGCAGTTACGAGTTGGCGGGGGGTTCCTACGAGCAGTACTTC; CDR3aa: CASSYELAGGSYEQYF
abundance: .; j_gene: TRBJ2-7; d_gene: .; v_gene: TRBV6-5; CDR3nt: TGTGCCAGCAGTTACTCGACTATTAGGGGGGAGCAGTACTTC; CDR3aa: CASSYSTIRGEQYF
abundance: .; j_gene: TRBJ1-3; d_gene: TRBD1; v_gene: TRBV2; CDR3nt: TGTGCCAGCAGCTGGACAGGTTACTCTGGAAACACCATATATTTT; CDR3aa: CASSWTGYSGNTIYF
abundance: .; j_gene: TRBJ1-4; d_gene: TRBD1; v_gene: TRBV7-2; CDR3nt: TGTGCCAGCAGCCCCGACAGGGGGCGGGGTGGGGAAAAACTGTTTTTT; CDR3aa: CASSPDRGRGGEKLFF
abundance: .; j_gene: TRBJ1-2; d_gene: .; v_gene: TRBV4-2; CDR3nt: TGTGCCAGCAGCCAAGACTTGGGGGGGAACTATGGCTACACCTTC; CDR3aa: CASSQDLGGNYGYTF
abundance: .; j_gene: TRBJ2-3; d_gene: TRBD1; v_gene: TRBV9; CDR3nt: TGTGCCAGCAGCGAGACCGGGACAGGGATAACAGATACGCAGTATTTT; CDR3aa: CASSETGTGITDTQYF
abundance: .; j_gene: TRBJ1-2; d_gene: .; v_gene: TRBV10-3; CDR3nt: TGTGCCATCACTCCGACCGTTCGGGAGGGTGGCTACACCTTC; CDR3aa: CAITPTVREGGYTF
abundance: .; j_gene: TRBJ2-1; d_gene: TRBD2; v_gene: TRBV19; CDR3nt: TGTGCCAGTAGTCGCACCGGACTAGCGGGTTACGATGAGCAGTTCTTC; CDR3aa: CASSRTGLAGYDEQFF
abundance: .; j_gene: TRBJ2-1; d_gene: TRBD2; v_gene: TRBV18; CDR3nt: TGTGCCAGCGCCTATAGCGGGGGGGCCGTAGGTTTGGCCAATGAGCAGTTCTTC; CDR3aa: CASAYSGGAVGLANEQFF
abundance: .; j_gene: TRBJ1-4; d_gene: .; v_gene: TRBV6-6; CDR3nt: TGTGCCAGCAGTTACAGGGAGTGGGAAAAACTGTTTTTT; CDR3aa: CASSYREWEKLFF
abundance: .; j_gene: TRBJ1-3; d_gene: .; v_gene: TRBV9; CDR3nt: TGTGCCAGCAGCGGGCGGCATTCTTTCGGAAACACCATATATTTT; CDR3aa: CASSGRHSFGNTIYF
abundance: .; j_gene: TRBJ2-5; d_gene: TRBD2; v_gene: TRBV10-3; CDR3nt: TGTGCCATCAGTGACCCCGTACTAGCGGGGGGGCCAAGGGAGACCCAGTACTTC; CDR3aa: CAISDPVLAGGPRETQYF
abundance: .; j_gene: TRBJ1-4; d_gene: .; v_gene: TRBV5-1; CDR3nt: TGCGCCACCTTGGGGGCAGAAGCGGGGGAACTGTTTTTT; CDR3aa: CATLGAEAGELFF
abundance: .; j_gene: TRBJ2-3; d_gene: .; v_gene: TRBV11-2; CDR3nt: TGTGCCAGCAGCTTGGGACGGGGGTATGTCCGCACAGATACGCAGTATTTT; CDR3aa: CASSLGRGYVRTDTQYF
abundance: .; j_gene: TRBJ1-1; d_gene: TRBD1; v_gene: TRBV19; CDR3nt: TGTGCCAGTAGTATTCCGGACAGGCCCACTGAAGCTTTCTTT; CDR3aa: CASSIPDRPTEAFF
abundance: .; j_gene: TRBJ1-6; d_gene: .; v_gene: TRBV7-2; CDR3nt: TGTGCCAGCAGCCCCCCGACAGGTTCCTATAATTCACCCCTCCACTTT; CDR3aa: CASSPPTGSYNSPLHF
abundance: .; j_gene: TRBJ2-3; d_gene: TRBD2; v_gene: TRBV4-2; CDR3nt: TGTGCCAGCAGCCCTCGACTAGCGGGAGGCACAGATACGCAGTATTTT; CDR3aa: CASSPRLAGGTDTQYF
abundance: .; j_gene: TRBJ1-2; d_gene: TRBD1; v_gene: TRBV30; CDR3nt: TGTGCCTGGAGTGTCGGGACAGGGGGGCAAGGCTACACCTTC; CDR3aa: CAWSVGTGGQGYTF
abundance: .; j_gene: TRBJ1-5; d_gene: .; v_gene: TRBV6-1; CDR3nt: TGTGCCAGCAGTGATAACAGGGTAGAGGGTCAGCCCCAGCATTTT; CDR3aa: CASSDNRVEGQPQHF
abundance: .; j_gene: TRBJ1-5; d_gene: .; v_gene: TRBV6-1; CDR3nt: TGTGCCAGCAGTGAAGGGCAGGGCCAGCAGCCCCAGCATTTT; CDR3aa: CASSEGQGQQPQHF
abundance: .; j_gene: TRBJ2-7; d_gene: .; v_gene: TRBV7-8; CDR3nt: TGTGCCAGCAGCACAGGAAGGAGCTCCTACGAGCAGTACTTC; CDR3aa: CASSTGRSSYEQYF
abundance: .; j_gene: TRBJ2-5; d_gene: .; v_gene: TRBV7-2; CDR3nt: TGTGCCAGCAGCCAAGTCGGGGGGCGAGAGACCCAGTACTTC; CDR3aa: CASSQVGGRETQYF
abundance: .; j_gene: TRBJ1-1; d_gene: .; v_gene: TRBV18; CDR3nt: TGTGCCAGCTCACCGCGGACAACTGAAGCTTTCTTT; CDR3aa: CASSPRTTEAFF
abundance: .; j_gene: TRBJ2-2; d_gene: .; v_gene: TRBV4-2; CDR3nt: TGTGCCAGCAGCCAAGAATCCGGGGATACGACCGGGGAGCTGTTTTTT; CDR3aa: CASSQESGDTTGELFF
abundance: .; j_gene: TRBJ2-5; d_gene: .; v_gene: TRBV7-3; CDR3nt: TGTGCCAGCAGCCTTTCCGGGGGGCAGGGAGAGACCCAGTACTTC; CDR3aa: CASSLSGGQGETQYF
abundance: .; j_gene: TRBJ1-2; d_gene: TRBD1; v_gene: TRBV6-5; CDR3nt: TGTGCCAGCAGCCCACAGGGGGGGGCTCGCGGCTACACCTTC; CDR3aa: CASSPQGGARGYTF
abundance: once; j_gene: TRBJ1-2; d_gene: TRBD1; v_gene: TRBV28; CDR3nt: TGTGCCAGCGGTGGGACAGAGCCTAACTATGGCTACACCTTC; CDR3aa: CASGGTEPNYGYTF
abundance: .; j_gene: TRBJ1-4; d_gene: .; v_gene: TRBV10-3; CDR3nt: TGTGCCATCAGTGAGTCACCGGGGGGTAATGAAAAACTGTTTTTT; CDR3aa: CAISESPGGNEKLFF
abundance: .; j_gene: TRBJ2-7; d_gene: TRBD2; v_gene: TRBV4-3; CDR3nt: TGCGCCAGCAGCCTCTCAGTCACTAGCGGGGCCGACGAGCAGTACTTC; CDR3aa: CASSLSVTSGADEQYF
abundance: .; j_gene: TRBJ1-1; d_gene: .; v_gene: TRBV18; CDR3nt: TGTGCCAGCTCACCCCGGTACACTGAAGCTTTCTTT; CDR3aa: CASSPRYTEAFF
abundance: .; j_gene: TRBJ1-1; d_gene: TRBD1; v_gene: TRBV2; CDR3nt: TGTGCCAGCAGTGCAACAGGGGCCAACACTGAAGCTTTCTTT; CDR3aa: CASSATGANTEAFF
abundance: .; j_gene: TRBJ1-2; d_gene: .; v_gene: TRBV5-6; CDR3nt: TGTGCCAGCAGCCCAAACAGCTATGGCTACACCTTC; CDR3aa: CASSPNSYGYTF
abundance: .; j_gene: TRBJ2-7; d_gene: TRBD1; v_gene: TRBV30; CDR3nt: TGTGCCTGGAGCGTTCCCAGGACAGGTCCTACCTACGAGCAGTACTTC; CDR3aa: CAWSVPRTGPTYEQYF
abundance: .; j_gene: TRBJ2-7; d_gene: .; v_gene: TRBV7-2; CDR3nt: TGTGCCAGCAGCTTAGACCACACCGGAGCCTACGAGCAGTACTTC; CDR3aa: CASSLDHTGAYEQYF
abundance: few; j_gene: TRBJ1-4; d_gene: .; v_gene: TRBV7-9; CDR3nt: TGTGCCAGCAGCTGGCAGGCAACAACTAATGAAAAACTGTTTTTT; CDR3aa: CASSWQATTNEKLFF
abundance: .; j_gene: TRBJ1-2; d_gene: .; v_gene: TRBV12-3/TRBV12-4; CDR3nt: TGTGCCAGCAGTTTAGTAGGAGGAGGCTACACCTTC; CDR3aa: CASSLVGGGYTF
abundance: few; j_gene: TRBJ1-2; d_gene: .; v_gene: TRBV6-5; CDR3nt: TGTGCCAGCAGTTACCGGCAGGGAAATGGCTACACCTTC; CDR3aa: CASSYRQGNGYTF
abundance: .; j_gene: TRBJ2-3; d_gene: TRBD2; v_gene: TRBV7-2; CDR3nt: TGTGCCAGCGTCCCGCTAGCGGGGGGCACAGATACGCAGTATTTT; CDR3aa: CASVPLAGGTDTQYF
abundance: .; j_gene: TRBJ1-2; d_gene: TRBD1; v_gene: TRBV6-5; CDR3nt: TGTGCCAGCAGTAGGGACAGGGTCAATGGCTACACCTTC; CDR3aa: CASSRDRVNGYTF
abundance: .; j_gene: TRBJ2-5; d_gene: TRBD2; v_gene: TRBV4-2; CDR3nt: TGTGCCAGCAGCAAAGAGGGCGGGGGGGCCGCCCAGACCCAGTACTTC; CDR3aa: CASSKEGGGAAQTQYF
abundance: .; j_gene: TRBJ1-6; d_gene: TRBD1; v_gene: TRBV9; CDR3nt: TGTGCCAGCAGCGCCACCGGGACAGGGTTTAATTCACCCCTCCACTTT; CDR3aa: CASSATGTGFNSPLHF
abundance: .; j_gene: TRBJ2-3; d_gene: .; v_gene: TRBV5-1; CDR3nt: TGCGCCAGCAGTGGTAGAGGGCCCATTGATACGCAGTATTTT; CDR3aa: CASSGRGPIDTQYF
abundance: .; j_gene: TRBJ1-2; d_gene: .; v_gene: TRBV7-2; CDR3nt: TGTGCCAGCAGCTTACGGGATATCTATGGCTACACCTTC; CDR3aa: CASSLRDIYGYTF
abundance: .; j_gene: TRBJ2-5; d_gene: TRBD2; v_gene: TRBV19; CDR3nt: TGTGCCAGTAGTAAACCTACGTGGGGGGGCCAAGAGACCCAGTACTTC; CDR3aa: CASSKPTWGGQETQYF
abundance: .; j_gene: TRBJ2-5; d_gene: TRBD2; v_gene: TRBV28; CDR3nt: TGTGCCAGCAGTGTGACCGGGACTAGCGGGTTAACAGAGACCCAGTACTTC; CDR3aa: CASSVTGTSGLTETQYF
abundance: .; j_gene: TRBJ2-7; d_gene: .; v_gene: TRBV14; CDR3nt: TGTGCCAGCAGCCAAGAGGAGTACGAGCAGTACTTC; CDR3aa: CASSQEEYEQYF
abundance: .; j_gene: TRBJ1-3; d_gene: .; v_gene: TRBV9; CDR3nt: TGTGCCAGCAGCGTAGGGGCAAGGGGCCGCTCTGGAAACACCATATATTTT; CDR3aa: CASSVGARGRSGNTIYF
abundance: once; j_gene: TRBJ1-4; d_gene: .; v_gene: TRBV9; CDR3nt: TGTGCCAGCAGCGTCGGGATGAACACTAATGAAAAACTGTTTTTT; CDR3aa: CASSVGMNTNEKLFF
abundance: .; j_gene: TRBJ2-3; d_gene: TRBD2; v_gene: TRBV29-1; CDR3nt: TGCAGCGTTGAGGGTGGACTAGCGGGGCGGGCAGATACGCAGTATTTT; CDR3aa: CSVEGGLAGRADTQYF
abundance: few; j_gene: TRBJ1-1; d_gene: TRBD1; v_gene: TRBV5-1; CDR3nt: TGCGCCAGCAGCTTGGCGGGGACAGTGAACACTGAAGCTTTCTTT; CDR3aa: CASSLAGTVNTEAFF
abundance: .; j_gene: TRBJ1-1; d_gene: TRBD1; v_gene: TRBV19; CDR3nt: TGTGCCAGTAGTATAGTGGGACAGGGGGCTGAGGCTGAAGCTTTCTTT; CDR3aa: CASSIVGQGAEAEAFF